This T cell receptor (beta chain) was sequenced for a study of blood T cell repertoires in COVID-19 (dated by TCRdb to the early 2020s). General notes on the study: Collaborator samples came from the United States, Italy and Spain and covered acute and convalescent phases of COVID-19. The material from the prospective study consisted of cDNA or gDNA derived from T cells, B-cell-depleted T cells, or PBMCs. Where HLA class I and class II types were available, the types were taken from metadata supplied by the sample provider, not from assay-based typing. The sample metadata nearly always contained a de-identified subject ID, COVID-19 status, age in years and sex. The repertoires were released in a freely available public database intended as a resource for research on the immune response to SARS-CoV-2. Subjects who had been exposed to COVID-19, were actively infected with it, or had recovered from it provided the deeply sampled blood TCRbeta repertoires that made up the dataset. Samples were obtained from the ongoing ImmuneRACE study (first 160 participants) and from 1,000 to 1,500 subjects provided by 6 global collaborators.

Study-wide conclusions, independent of this receptor: How much clinical and demographic metadata was included differed by source and by participant, and the metadata was provided uncurated.

Collaborating institutions collected whole blood in K2EDTA tubes following their own protocols. Collaborator samples were shipped for TCRbeta analysis as frozen whole blood, isolated PBMCs, or DNA extracted from either sample type. The CDR3 starts with the cysteine, ends with the phenylalanine, and has 14 residues. Just the 42-base CDR3 DNA is kept, in frame starting at base 1. CDR1 and CDR2, per the germline V gene, are MNHEY and SVGAGI. V loses 0 bases of germline sequence and J loses 4 bases, and the interval between the two ends is 9 bases. TCRbeta CDR3 regions were amplified from genomic DNA by means of the immunoSEQ Assay, a bias-controlled multiplex PCR. In the paper's pipeline: The number of nucleated cells in each sample was estimated by amplification of reference gene primers within the assay. To quantify the absolute abundance of each unique TCRbeta CDR3 rearrangement, sequence reads were collapsed and filtered. For each sample, productive Simpson clonality was calculated by taking the square root of Simpson's diversity index across productive rearrangements. TCRdb retrieved this table from immuneACCESS and kept in-frame rearrangements only. Not all clones are present; in checked studies, unresolved V genes account for under half, and no reason is known for the remainder. For V, J and clone size, that table is used; D and trimming come from the DNA. The sample table lists 110,000 or so clones, 85% of them with a count of one. The ten top clones hold around 4.3% of the sample.

This clone has just one count. The antigen this receptor binds is unknown. Base qualities are not at hand, and no much larger clone is one base apart. The sequence was collected from a man aged 50 or older with acute or convalescent COVID-19. Recombination linked TRBV6-5 to TRBJ1-1; a weak D assignment points to TRBD1 (6 bases agree). The specimen sequenced was peripheral blood. The CDR3 reads as follows: CASSYSAGATEAFF. The bases read TGTGCCAGCAGTTACTCGGCAGGGGCCACTGAAGCTTTCTTT.